This section outlines one TCR beta chain sequence together with its context. This entry belongs to a study of blood T cell repertoires in COVID-19. Germline V lookup: CDR1 MNHEY, CDR2 SVGAGI. V was trimmed by 2 bases and J by 4 bases, leaving 14 bases between them. The CDR3 runs 15 residues. Adults between roughly 18 and 89 years of age took part from 20 to 25 US areas. Participants' reported clinical history set cohort assignment. Profiling relied on immunoSEQ multiplex PCR, and the TCRdb table lists in-frame clones only, not all of them. The sample holds 200,000 to 250,000 clones; about 79% are singletons and the top ten take about 3.4%.

The V gene is TRBV6-5, the J gene TRBJ1-1; D possibly corresponds to TRBD1 (6 bases). This sequence originates from an older woman who had recovered from COVID-19. The source material was PBMCs or T cells enriched from blood (not recorded which). DNA of the CDR3: TGTGCCAGCAGTTACGCGTCGGAACAGGGCACTGAAGCTTTCTTT. Amino acids: CASSYASEQGTEAFF.